This T cell receptor beta chain was found in a study of T cells after somatic rescue of genetic block. The ends were cut back, 6 bases at V and 2 bases at J, with 16 bases in the middle. The CDR3 runs 15 residues. Germline lookup yields CDR1 SGHTA and CDR2 FQGNSA. The method was immunoSEQ multiplex PCR; TCRdb's version includes in-frame clones alone and lacks a portion of them. This sample has 88,000 or so clones, with 85% to 90% found just once. The TCR comes from a woman aged 18-35 years. V gene TRBV7-2 combines with J gene TRBJ1-1; possible D gene TRBD1, 5 bases. Material: peripheral blood mononuclear cells (PBMCs). The CDR3 region has the DNA TGTGCCAGCAGTGGAATGTGGGGCCATAACACTGAAGCTTTCTTT. Protein: CASSGMWGHNTEAFF. Full variable domain (outside the CDR3, taken from reference TRBV7-2 and TRBJ1-1): GAGVSQSPSNKVTEKGKDVELRCDPISGHTALYWYRQSLGQGLEFLIYFQGNSAPDKSGLPSDRFSAERTGGSVSTLTIQRTQQEDSAVYLCASSGMWGHNTEAFFGQGTRLTVV.